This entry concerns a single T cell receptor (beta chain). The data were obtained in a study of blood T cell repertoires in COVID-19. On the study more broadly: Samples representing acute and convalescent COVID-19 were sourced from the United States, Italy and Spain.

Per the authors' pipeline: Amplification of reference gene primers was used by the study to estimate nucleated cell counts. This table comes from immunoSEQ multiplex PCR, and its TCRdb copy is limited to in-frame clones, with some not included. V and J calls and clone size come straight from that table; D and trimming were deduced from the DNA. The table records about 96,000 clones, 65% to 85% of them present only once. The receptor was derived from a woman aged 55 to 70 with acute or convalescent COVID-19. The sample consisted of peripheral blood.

CDR3 in DNA: TGTGCCAGCAGCGTAGGCGCGGGGGCCGGCTCTGGAAACACCATATATTTT. As protein: CASSVGAGAGSGNTIYF. The chain carries TRBV9 and TRBJ1-3; possible D gene TRBD1, 6 bases. This CDR3 comprises 17 residues. V dropped 0 bases and J dropped 0 bases, with 13 bases sitting between them. The germline V gene has CDR1 SGDLS and CDR2 YYNGEE.